This paragraph reports one T cell receptor (beta chain). This clonotype showed up just a few times. Its antigen remains undetermined. Per-base quality was not reported, and no clone a single base away is much larger than it. V lost 4 bases and J lost 3 bases; the stretch between them is 10 bases long. Looking up the germline V gene yields CDR1 ENHRY and CDR2 SYGVKD. The CDR3 covers 14 residues, taking in both the cysteine and the phenylalanine. This entry keeps only the CDR3 DNA: 42 bases, framed from base 1. The sample belongs to a study of blood T cells in healthy people across ages (dated by TCRdb to between 2015 and 2017). About the full investigation: In model experiments, roughly one uniquely barcoded TCR beta cDNA molecule per two T cells was captured by template switching. Using deep sequencing normalized with unique cDNA molecular identifiers, the study measured how TCR beta repertoire diversity changes with age. The donors were split into four age groups: young (average about 16 years), middle-aged (roughly 39), aged (62) and long-lived (over 75). To avoid experimental bias, donors of different ages were spread randomly across the sequencing lanes. The study analyzed two additional independent replicas of 1 million unique cDNA reads from the same blood draw for two donors, one aged 18 to 30 and one aged 80 or older. Points the paper makes about the study in general: Estimates of total diversity based on one million sequenced T cells were considered lower bounds and underestimates. As age increased, observed TCR beta diversity per million T cells dropped in a roughly linear way, and a significant reduction was already evident by age about 40. Since profiling was done on bulk unsorted PBMCs, naive and antigen-experienced compartments could not be conclusively compared. The CMV infection status of donors was not known, potentially confounding age-related changes in expanded clonotypes. Compared with the aged group, the long-lived group had more naive CD4+ T cells, fewer expanded clones and increased TCR diversity, suggesting age selection. A strong correlation was found between observed TCR beta diversity and the percentage of naive T cells measured by flow cytometry.

The roughly 39 donors, aged about 6 to 100 years, were systemically healthy Caucasian individuals from Russia. Around 10 milliliters of peripheral blood were drawn from each donor into EDTA-treated Vacutainer tubes. PBMCs were isolated by Ficoll-Paque density-gradient centrifugation, with at least 6 million obtained per sample. Total RNA, at least 5.5 micrograms per sample, was extracted from PBMCs with Trizol reagent. Naive CD45RAhigh/CD27high T cell percentages were measured by flow cytometry on a PBMC aliquot from every donor. Libraries came from 5' RACE. The instrument given in TCRdb is Illumina HiSeq 2500. A second roughly 7 to 11 cycle PCR used a sample-barcoded 5' primer and a J-beta primer mix. A unique molecular identifier was introduced onto each TCR beta cDNA molecule by a template-switch 5' adaptor carrying 12 random nucleotides. Each sample yielded at least 2.5 million CDR3-containing paired-end reads. The Mint cDNA synthesis kit, primed by a TRBC-specific oligonucleotide, was used to synthesize first-strand cDNA from all RNA. After uracil-DNA glycosylase treatment, a first 18-cycle PCR used universal primers M1SS and BC2_uni_R on all cDNA. On the study's bioinformatics: For normalization, 1 million high-quality reads were randomly selected from each sample, with every read carrying a distinct molecular identifier. Reads sharing molecular identifiers were discarded rather than binned into consensus sequences. MiTCR, with a Q25 quality threshold and the strictest error-elimination algorithm, was used for CDR3 identification, clonotype clustering and error correction. Lower-bound total TCR beta diversity was estimated with a nonparametric unseen species model using Euler transformation. TCRdb cleaned the public reads at Q25 with fastp, built clones with MiXCR and kept in-frame beta chains. Every entry covers one CDR3 protein and lists the most common genes and DNA from its rows. These V and J calls rely on TCRdb rather than the paper's analysis. The sample table lists about 1,500,000 distinct CDR3 sequences, around 42% of them with a count of one. The biggest ten clones account for 7.9% of the sample.

The sequencing sample was made of blood. The clonotype was recovered from a woman under 30 in good health. The chain is made from TRBV10-3 and TRBJ1-5; TRBD1 is possibly the D segment (5 matching bases). The CDR3 sequence is CAISAAGSNQPQHF. The DNA is TGTGCCATCAGTGCGGCAGGGTCCAATCAGCCCCAGCATTTT.